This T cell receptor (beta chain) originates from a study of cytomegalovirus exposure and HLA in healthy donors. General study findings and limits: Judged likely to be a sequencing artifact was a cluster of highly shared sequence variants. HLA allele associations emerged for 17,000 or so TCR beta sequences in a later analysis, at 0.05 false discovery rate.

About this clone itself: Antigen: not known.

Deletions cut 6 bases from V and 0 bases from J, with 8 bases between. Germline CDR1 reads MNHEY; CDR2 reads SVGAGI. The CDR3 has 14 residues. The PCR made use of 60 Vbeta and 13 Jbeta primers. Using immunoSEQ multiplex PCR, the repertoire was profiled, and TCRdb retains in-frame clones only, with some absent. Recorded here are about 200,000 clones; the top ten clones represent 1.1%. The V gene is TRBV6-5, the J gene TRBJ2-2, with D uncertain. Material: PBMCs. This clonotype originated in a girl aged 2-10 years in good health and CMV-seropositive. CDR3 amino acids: CASRPQANTGELFF. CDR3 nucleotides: TGTGCCAGCAGACCCCAGGCGAACACCGGGGAGCTGTTTTTT.